This T cell receptor beta chain is from a study of blood T cells in healthy people across ages (dated by TCRdb to about 2015). Context from the whole study: In model experiments, template switching captured roughly one uniquely barcoded TCR beta cDNA molecule for every two T cells. Age-related changes in TCR beta repertoire diversity were measured in the study by deep sequencing normalized with unique cDNA molecular identifiers. Four age groups were formed from the donors: young (average 16 years), middle-aged (approximately 42), aged (roughly 59) and long-lived (around 82). To avoid experimental bias, donors of different ages were distributed randomly across sequencing lanes. Using the same blood draw, the study looked at two additional independent replicas of 1 million unique cDNA reads for two donors, one aged 18 to 29 and the other aged 80 or older.

Library preparation used 5' RACE. Reads for this sample came from an Illumina HiSeq 2500. A second roughly 7 to 11 cycle PCR used a sample-barcoded 5' primer and a J-beta primer mix. A template-switch 5' adaptor carrying 12 random nucleotides introduced a unique molecular identifier onto each TCR beta cDNA molecule. Each sample yielded at least 3 million CDR3-containing paired-end reads. All of the RNA was converted into first-strand cDNA using the Mint cDNA synthesis kit, with a TRBC-specific oligonucleotide serving as the primer. All cDNA was treated with uracil-DNA glycosylase and then went through a first 18-cycle PCR with the universal primers M1SS and BC2_uni_R. The original pipeline was this. For normalization, 1 million high-quality reads, each with a distinct molecular identifier, were randomly selected from each sample. Reads sharing molecular identifiers were discarded rather than binned into consensus sequences. MiTCR, set to a Q25 quality threshold and the strictest error-elimination algorithm, was used for CDR3 identification, clonotype clustering and error correction. A nonparametric unseen species model using Euler transformation provided a lower-bound estimate of total TCR beta diversity. The raw public data were reprocessed by TCRdb itself: fastp quality trimming at Q25, MiXCR clonotype calling, in-frame beta chains only. All rows with the same CDR3 protein become a single entry with the most common DNA and genes. The V and J calls were determined by TCRdb, not by the authors. The sample includes more than 650,000 distinct CDR3 sequences, with about 24% observed a single time. 20% to 25% of the sample is in the top ten clones.

V has 7 bases trimmed and J has 5 bases trimmed; junction bases matching no gene number 8. The CDR3 runs 14 amino acids, cysteine and phenylalanine included. Just CDR3 DNA is preserved here, 42 bases in frame from base 1. This clonotype was counted ten times or more. Its antigen is not yet known. No much larger clonotype is one base removed from it; base qualities were not supplied. Systemically healthy Caucasian individuals from Russia, around 39 in total and aged roughly 6 to 90 years, were included as donors. Around 10 milliliters of peripheral blood were collected from each donor into EDTA-treated Vacutainer tubes. Ficoll-Paque density-gradient centrifugation was used to isolate PBMCs, with at least 6 million per sample. Trizol reagent was used to extract total RNA from the PBMCs, yielding at least 6 micrograms per sample. The percentages of naive CD45RAhigh/CD27high T cells were determined by flow cytometry on a PBMC aliquot from every donor.

The study at large found these results: As age increased, observed TCR beta diversity per million T cells dropped in a roughly linear way, and a significant reduction was already evident by age 40. Observed TCR beta diversity correlated strongly with the percentage of naive T cells measured by flow cytometry. Because profiling used bulk unsorted PBMCs, naive and antigen-experienced compartments could not be compared conclusively. The long-lived group showed more naive CD4+ T cells, fewer expanded clones and increased TCR diversity than the aged group, suggesting age selection. Because the CMV infection status of the donors was unknown, age-related changes in expanded clonotypes may potentially have been confounded. Estimates of total diversity based on one million sequenced T cells were regarded as lower bounds and as underestimates.

The sequence joins TRBV12-3 or TRBV12-4 to TRBJ1-2; the central 9 bases match TRBD1. The origin of this receptor is a man between 65 and 80 years old in good health. The sample comprised blood. The base sequence is TGTGCCAGCAACCAGGACAGGGGCCCTTATGGCTACACCTTC. It is translated as CASNQDRGPYGYTF.